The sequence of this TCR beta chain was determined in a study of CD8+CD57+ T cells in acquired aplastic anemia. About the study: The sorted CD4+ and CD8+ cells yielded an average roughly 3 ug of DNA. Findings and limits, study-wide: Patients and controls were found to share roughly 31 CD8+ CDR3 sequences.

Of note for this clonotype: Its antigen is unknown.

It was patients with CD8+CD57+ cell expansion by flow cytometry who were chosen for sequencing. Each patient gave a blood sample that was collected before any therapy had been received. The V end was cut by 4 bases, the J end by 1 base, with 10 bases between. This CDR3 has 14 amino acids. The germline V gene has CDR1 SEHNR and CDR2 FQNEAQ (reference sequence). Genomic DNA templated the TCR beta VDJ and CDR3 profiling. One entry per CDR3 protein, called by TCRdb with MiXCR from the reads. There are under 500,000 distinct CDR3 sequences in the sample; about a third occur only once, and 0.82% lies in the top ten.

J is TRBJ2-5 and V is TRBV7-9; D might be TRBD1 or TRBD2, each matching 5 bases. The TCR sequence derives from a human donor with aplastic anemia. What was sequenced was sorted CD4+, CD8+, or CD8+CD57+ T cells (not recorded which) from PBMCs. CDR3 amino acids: CASSWGTVQETQYF. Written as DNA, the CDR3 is TGTGCCAGCAGCTGGGGGACGGTCCAAGAGACCCAGTACTTC.